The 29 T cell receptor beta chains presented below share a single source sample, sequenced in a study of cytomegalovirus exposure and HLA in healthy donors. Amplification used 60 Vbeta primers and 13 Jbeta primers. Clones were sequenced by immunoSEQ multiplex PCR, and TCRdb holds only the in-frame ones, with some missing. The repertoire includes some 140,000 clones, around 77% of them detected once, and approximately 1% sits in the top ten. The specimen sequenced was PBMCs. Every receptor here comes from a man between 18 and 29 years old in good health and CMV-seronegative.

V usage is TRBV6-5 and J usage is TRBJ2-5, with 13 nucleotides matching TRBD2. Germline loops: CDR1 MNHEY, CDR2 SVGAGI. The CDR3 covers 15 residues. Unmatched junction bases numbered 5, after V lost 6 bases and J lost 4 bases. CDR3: CASRLTSGGRETQYF. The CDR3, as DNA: TGTGCCAGCAGGCTGACTAGCGGGGGGCGAGAGACCCAGTACTTC.

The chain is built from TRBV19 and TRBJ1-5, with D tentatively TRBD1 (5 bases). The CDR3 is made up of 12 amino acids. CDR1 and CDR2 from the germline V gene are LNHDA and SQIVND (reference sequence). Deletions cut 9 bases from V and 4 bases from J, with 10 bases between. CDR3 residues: CASRDSNQPQHF. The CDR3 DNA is TGTGCCAGCCGGGACTCGAATCAGCCCCAGCATTTT. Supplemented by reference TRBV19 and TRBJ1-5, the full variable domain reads DGGITQSPKYLFRKEGQNVTLSCEQNLNHDAMYWYRQDPGQGLRLIYYSQIVNDFQKGDIAEGYSVSREKKESFPLTVTSAQKNPTAFYLCASRDSNQPQHFGDGTRLSIL.

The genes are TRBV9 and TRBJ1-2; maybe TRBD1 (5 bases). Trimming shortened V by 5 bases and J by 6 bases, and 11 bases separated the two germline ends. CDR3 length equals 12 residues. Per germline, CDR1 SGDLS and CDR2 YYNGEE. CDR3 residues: CASRQENDGYTF. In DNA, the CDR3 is TGTGCCAGCAGACAGGAGAACGATGGCTACACCTTC.

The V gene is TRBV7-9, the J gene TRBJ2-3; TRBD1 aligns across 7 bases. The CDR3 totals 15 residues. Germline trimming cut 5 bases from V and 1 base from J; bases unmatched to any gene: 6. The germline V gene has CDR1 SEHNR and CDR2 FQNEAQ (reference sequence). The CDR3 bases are TGTGCCAGCAGCCCAGACAGGGAACGCACAGATACGCAGTATTTT. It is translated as CASSPDRERTDTQYF.

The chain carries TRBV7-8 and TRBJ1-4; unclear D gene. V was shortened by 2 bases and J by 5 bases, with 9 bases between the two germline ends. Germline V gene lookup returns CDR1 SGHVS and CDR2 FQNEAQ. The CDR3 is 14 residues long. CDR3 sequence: CASSLTLGNEKLFF. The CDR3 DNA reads TGTGCCAGCAGCTTAACACTGGGCAATGAAAAACTGTTTTTT.

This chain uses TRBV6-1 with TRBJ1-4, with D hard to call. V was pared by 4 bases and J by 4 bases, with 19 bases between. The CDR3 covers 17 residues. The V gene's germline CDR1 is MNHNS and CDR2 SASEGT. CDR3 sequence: CASSVGLFGLSNEKLFF. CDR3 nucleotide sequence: TGTGCCAGCAGTGTGGGGTTGTTTGGACTAAGTAATGAAAAACTGTTTTTT.

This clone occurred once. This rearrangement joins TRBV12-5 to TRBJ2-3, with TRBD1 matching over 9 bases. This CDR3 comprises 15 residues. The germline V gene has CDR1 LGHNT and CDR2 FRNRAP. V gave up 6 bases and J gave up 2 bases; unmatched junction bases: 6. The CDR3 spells CASGADRGDTDTQYF. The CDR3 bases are TGTGCTAGTGGCGCGGACAGGGGCGACACAGATACGCAGTATTTT. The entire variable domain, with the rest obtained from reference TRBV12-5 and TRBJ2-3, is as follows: DARVTQTPRHKVTEMGQEVTMRCQPILGHNTVFWYRQTMMQGLELLAYFRNRAPLDDSGMPKDRFSAEMPDATLATLKIQPSEPRDSAVYFCASGADRGDTDTQYFGPGTRLTVL.

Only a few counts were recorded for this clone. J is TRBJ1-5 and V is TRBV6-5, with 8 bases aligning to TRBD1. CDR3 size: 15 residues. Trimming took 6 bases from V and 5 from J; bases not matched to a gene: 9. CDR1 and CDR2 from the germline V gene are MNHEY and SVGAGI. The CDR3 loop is CASSLGQGGDQPQHF. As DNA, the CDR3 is TGTGCCAGCAGCCTTGGACAGGGCGGCGATCAGCCCCAGCATTTT.

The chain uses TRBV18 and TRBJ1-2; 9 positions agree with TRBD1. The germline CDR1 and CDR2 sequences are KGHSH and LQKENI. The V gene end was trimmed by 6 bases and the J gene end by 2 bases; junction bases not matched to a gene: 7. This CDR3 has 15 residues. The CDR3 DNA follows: TGTGCCAGCTCTCGGACAGGGGATGAGAACTATGGCTACACCTTC. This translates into CASSRTGDENYGYTF. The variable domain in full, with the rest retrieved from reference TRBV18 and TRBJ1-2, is NAGVMQNPRHLVRRRGQEARLRCSPMKGHSHVYWYRQLPEEGLKFMVYLQKENIIDESGMPKERFSAEFPKEGPSILRIQQVVRGDSAAYFCASSRTGDENYGYTFGSGTRLTVV.

This CDR3 reads CASSATEYGYTF. The CDR3 nucleotides read TGCGCCAGCAGCGCGACAGAGTATGGCTACACCTTC. The chain has TRBV5-1 and TRBJ1-2; perhaps TRBD1 as D (5 bases). The germline V gene has CDR1 SGHRS and CDR2 YFSETQ. V shed 4 bases and J shed 5 bases, with 9 bases lying between them. This CDR3 contains 12 residues.

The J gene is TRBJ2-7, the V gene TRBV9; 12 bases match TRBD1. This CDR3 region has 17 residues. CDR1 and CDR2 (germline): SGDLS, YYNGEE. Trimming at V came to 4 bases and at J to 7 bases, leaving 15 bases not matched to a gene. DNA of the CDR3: TGTGCCAGCAGCACATCCGCCGGGGACAGGGGGCGAAGTGAGCAGTACTTC. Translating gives CASSTSAGDRGRSEQYF.

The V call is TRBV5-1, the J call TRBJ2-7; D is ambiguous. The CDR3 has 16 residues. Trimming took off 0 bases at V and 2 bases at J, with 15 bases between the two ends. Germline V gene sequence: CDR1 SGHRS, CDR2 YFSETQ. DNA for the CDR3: TGCGCCAGCAGCTTGGTTTCCCTGGGCCCTACCTACGAGCAGTACTTC. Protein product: CASSLVSLGPTYEQYF.

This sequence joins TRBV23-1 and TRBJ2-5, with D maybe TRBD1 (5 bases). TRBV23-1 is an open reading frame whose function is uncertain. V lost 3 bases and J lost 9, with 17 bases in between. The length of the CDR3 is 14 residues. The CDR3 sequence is CASSHYDSPGAQYF. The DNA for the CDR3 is TGCGCCAGCAGTCATTACGACAGTCCTGGGGCCCAGTACTTC.

The CDR3 sequence: CAWSYGGFNYGYTF. The DNA of the CDR3 is TGTGCCTGGAGTTATGGGGGCTTCAACTATGGCTACACCTTC. This chain connects TRBV30 to TRBJ1-2, with D possibly TRBD1 on 6 matching bases. CDR1 and CDR2 from the germline V gene are GTSNPN and SVGIG (reference sequence). With 2 bases removed from V and 2 bases from J, the gap between germline ends came to 12 bases. This CDR3 has 14 residues.

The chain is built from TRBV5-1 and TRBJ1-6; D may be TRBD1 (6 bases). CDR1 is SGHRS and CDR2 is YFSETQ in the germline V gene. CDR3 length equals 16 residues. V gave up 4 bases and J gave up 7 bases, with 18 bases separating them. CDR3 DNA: TGCGCCAGCAGCCGGGAGATAGGGGGAGGGAATTCACCCCTCCACTTT. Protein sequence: CASSREIGGGNSPLHF.

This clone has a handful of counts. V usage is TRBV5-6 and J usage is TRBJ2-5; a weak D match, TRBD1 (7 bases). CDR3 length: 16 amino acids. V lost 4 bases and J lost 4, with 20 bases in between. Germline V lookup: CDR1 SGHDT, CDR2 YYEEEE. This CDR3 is CASSPSTGRSGETQYF. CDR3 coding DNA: TGTGCCAGCAGCCCGTCGACAGGGAGGAGTGGAGAGACCCAGTACTTC.

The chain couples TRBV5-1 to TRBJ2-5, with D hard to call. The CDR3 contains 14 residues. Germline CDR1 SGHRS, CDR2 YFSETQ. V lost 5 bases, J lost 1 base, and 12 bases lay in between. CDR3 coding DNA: TGCGCCAGCAGATACCACACCGTCCAAGAGACCCAGTACTTC. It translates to CASRYHTVQETQYF.

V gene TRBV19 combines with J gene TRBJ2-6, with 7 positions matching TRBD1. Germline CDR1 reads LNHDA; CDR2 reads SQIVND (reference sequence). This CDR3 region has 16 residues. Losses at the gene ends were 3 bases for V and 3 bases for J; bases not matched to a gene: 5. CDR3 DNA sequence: TGTGCCAGTAGTATCCCTACAGGGGTTGGGGCCAACGTCCTGACTTTC. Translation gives CASSIPTGVGANVLTF.

As DNA, the CDR3 is TGTGCCAGCACCTCTGCGGTCCGAGGTTTCGGTCGCCCGGGCTATGGCTACACCTTC. It yields the protein CASTSAVRGFGRPGYGYTF. The rearrangement joins TRBV27 to TRBJ1-2; D not certain. The CDR3 runs to 19 residues. CDR1 is MNHEY, CDR2 SMNVEV, per germline (reference sequence). The V and J ends lost 7 bases and 4 bases respectively, with 31 bases between them.

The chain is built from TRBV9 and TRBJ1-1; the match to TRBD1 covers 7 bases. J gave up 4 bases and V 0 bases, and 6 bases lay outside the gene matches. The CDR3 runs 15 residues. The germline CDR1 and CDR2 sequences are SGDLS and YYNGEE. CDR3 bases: TGTGCCAGCAGCGTAGGGAGGGACAGACCCACTGAAGCTTTCTTT. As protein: CASSVGRDRPTEAFF. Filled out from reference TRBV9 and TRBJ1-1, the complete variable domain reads DSGVTQTPKHLITATGQRVTLRCSPRSGDLSVYWYQQSLDQGLQFLIQYYNGEERAKGNILERFSAQQFPDLHSELNLSSLELGDSALYFCASSVGRDRPTEAFFGQGTRLTVV.

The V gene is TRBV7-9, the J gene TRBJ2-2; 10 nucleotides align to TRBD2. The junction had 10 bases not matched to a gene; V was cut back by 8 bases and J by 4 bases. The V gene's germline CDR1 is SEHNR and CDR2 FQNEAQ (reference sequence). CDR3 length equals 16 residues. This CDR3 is CASSHPSGGGTGELFF. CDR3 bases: TGTGCCAGCTCCCACCCCAGCGGGGGGGGCACCGGGGAGCTGTTTTTT.

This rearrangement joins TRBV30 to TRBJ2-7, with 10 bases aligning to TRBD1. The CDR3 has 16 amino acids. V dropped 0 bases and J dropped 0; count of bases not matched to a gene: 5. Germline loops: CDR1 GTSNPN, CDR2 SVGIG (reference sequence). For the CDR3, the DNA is TGTGCCTGGAGTGTACCGGGACAGGGGCGCTCCTACGAGCAGTACTTC. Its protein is CAWSVPGQGRSYEQYF. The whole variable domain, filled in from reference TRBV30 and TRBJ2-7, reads SQTIHQWPATLVQPVGSPLSLECTVEGTSNPNLYWYRQAAGRGLQLLFYSVGIGQISSEVPQNLSASRPQDRQFILSSKKLLLSDSGFYLCAWSVPGQGRSYEQYFGPGTRLTVT.

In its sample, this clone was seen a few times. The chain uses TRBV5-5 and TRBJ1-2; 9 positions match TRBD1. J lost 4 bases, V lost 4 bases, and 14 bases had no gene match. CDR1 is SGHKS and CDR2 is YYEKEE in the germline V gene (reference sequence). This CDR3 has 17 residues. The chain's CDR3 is CASSRGTGFTQGYGYTF. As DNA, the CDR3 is TGTGCCAGCAGCCGTGGGACAGGGTTCACGCAGGGCTATGGCTACACCTTC.

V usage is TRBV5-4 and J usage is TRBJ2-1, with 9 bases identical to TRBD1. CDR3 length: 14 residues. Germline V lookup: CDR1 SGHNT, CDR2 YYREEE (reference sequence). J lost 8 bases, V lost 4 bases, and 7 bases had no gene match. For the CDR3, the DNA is TGTGCCAGCAGCCTCGGACAGGGGAGGGATGAGCAGTTCTTC. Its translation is CASSLGQGRDEQFF.

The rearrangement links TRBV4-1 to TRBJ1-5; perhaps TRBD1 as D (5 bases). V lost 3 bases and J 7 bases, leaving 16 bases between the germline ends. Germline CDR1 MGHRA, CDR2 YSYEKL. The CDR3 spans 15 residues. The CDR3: CASSQNTGERQPQHF. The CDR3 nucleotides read TGCGCCAGCAGCCAGAATACGGGGGAGAGACAGCCCCAGCATTTT.

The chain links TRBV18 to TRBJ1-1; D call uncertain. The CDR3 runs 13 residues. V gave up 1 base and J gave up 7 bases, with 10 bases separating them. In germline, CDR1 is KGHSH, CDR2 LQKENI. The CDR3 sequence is CASSPLPSVEAFF. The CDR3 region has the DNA TGTGCCAGCTCACCACTCCCGTCGGTTGAAGCTTTCTTT. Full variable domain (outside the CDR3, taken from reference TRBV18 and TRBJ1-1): NAGVMQNPRHLVRRRGQEARLRCSPMKGHSHVYWYRQLPEEGLKFMVYLQKENIIDESGMPKERFSAEFPKEGPSILRIQQVVRGDSAAYFCASSPLPSVEAFFGQGTRLTVV.

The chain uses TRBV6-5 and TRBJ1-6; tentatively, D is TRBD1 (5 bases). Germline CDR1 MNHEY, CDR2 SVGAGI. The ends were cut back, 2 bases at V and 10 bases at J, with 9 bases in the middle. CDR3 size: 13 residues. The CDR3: CASSYVRGSPLHF. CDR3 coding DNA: TGTGCCAGCAGTTACGTAAGGGGCTCACCCCTCCACTTT.

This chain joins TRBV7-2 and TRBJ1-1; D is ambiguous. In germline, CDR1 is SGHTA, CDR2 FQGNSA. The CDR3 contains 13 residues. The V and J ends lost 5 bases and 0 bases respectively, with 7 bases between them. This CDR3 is CASSASMNTEAFF. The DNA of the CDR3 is TGTGCCAGCAGCGCGAGCATGAACACTGAAGCTTTCTTT.

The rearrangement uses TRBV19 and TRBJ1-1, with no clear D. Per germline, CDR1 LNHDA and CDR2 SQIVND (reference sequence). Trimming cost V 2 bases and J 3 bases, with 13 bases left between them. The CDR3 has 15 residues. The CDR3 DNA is TGTGCCAGTAGTATACAACCCGATGCGGACACTGAAGCTTTCTTT. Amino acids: CASSIQPDADTEAFF.